Included here is one T cell receptor (beta chain) sequence, with context. Its antigen is not known. The data are from a study of blood T cells in healthy people across ages. Points from the study as a whole: With unsorted PBMCs, a conclusive comparison of naive versus antigen-experienced cells was not possible.

A second PCR of roughly 7 to 11 cycles used a sample-barcoded 5' primer and a J-beta primer mix. TCRdb reprocessed the 5' RACE reads with MiXCR, giving one entry per CDR3 protein. The sample has roughly 1,300,000 distinct CDR3 sequences, approximately 60% seen once; the top ten hold 6.5% to 8.5%. Each donor had around 11 milliliters of peripheral blood drawn. CDR3 length: 13 residues. Germline loops: CDR1 ENHRY, CDR2 SYGVKD. V was cut by 8 bases and J by 0 bases, with 7 bases left in between. The sample taken for sequencing was blood. This clonotype originated in a man between 18 and 35 years old in good health. The rearrangement joins TRBV10-3 to TRBJ2-2; D perhaps matches TRBD2 (5 bases). DNA for the CDR3: TGTGCCATCGCCGGGACGAACACCGGGGAGCTGTTTTTT. This sequence encodes CAIAGTNTGELFF.